A single sample gave rise to the 8 T cell receptor beta chains below, sequenced in a study of identical twins. TCRdb independently ran MiXCR on the 5' RACE reads; one entry per CDR3 protein. The table has 1,800,000 or so distinct CDR3 sequences, about 31% seen once. Material for sequencing was cord blood. The receptors here all came from a newborn girl in good health.

The J gene is TRBJ1-4, the V gene TRBV15; maybe TRBD1 (5 bases). This CDR3 contains 13 residues. The V gene lost 1 base and the J gene lost 8 bases, with 8 bases spanning the gap. Germline values: CDR1 LNHNV, CDR2 YYDKDF (reference sequence). The CDR3 region is CATSRGGGEKLFF. The CDR3 region has the DNA TGTGCCACCAGCAGAGGGGGCGGAGAAAAACTGTTTTTT.

This rearrangement joins TRBV12-3 or TRBV12-4 to TRBJ2-2; 8 nucleotides match TRBD1. V lost 5 bases to trimming and J lost 11 bases; unmatched junction nucleotides: 4. There are 12 residues in the CDR3. Here the CDR3 reads CASSGQGNELFF. As DNA, the CDR3 is TGTGCCAGCAGTGGACAGGGCAATGAGCTGTTTTTT.

V and J are TRBV6-1 and TRBJ2-3; D is perhaps TRBD1 or TRBD2 (5 bases each). The CDR3 totals 16 residues. The V gene's germline CDR1 is MNHNS and CDR2 SASEGT. V lost 3 bases and J 3 bases, leaving 16 bases between the germline ends. This CDR3 reads CASSEVWGKGTDTQYF. The CDR3 nucleotides are TGTGCCAGCAGTGAGGTTTGGGGGAAGGGAACAGATACGCAGTATTTT.

The V call is TRBV20-1, the J call TRBJ1-2; D unresolved. The CDR3 loop spans 9 amino acids. V was shortened by 7 bases and J by 8 bases, with 8 bases between the two germline ends. Germline CDR1 is DFQATT and CDR2 is SNEGSKA (reference sequence). The CDR3: CSGDVGYTF. The CDR3 region has the DNA TGCAGTGGCGACGTAGGCTACACCTTC.

This clonotype was counted a few times. The V and J genes are TRBV6-5 and TRBJ1-1; maybe TRBD1 (6 bases). This CDR3 has 13 residues. V lost 4 bases and J lost 3, with 9 bases in between. Germline V gene sequence: CDR1 MNHEY, CDR2 SVGAGI. The DNA of the CDR3 is TGTGCCAGCAGTTCCAGGGGCTACACTGAAGCTTTCTTT. Translation: CASSSRGYTEAFF.

The V and J genes are TRBV28 and TRBJ2-1; 10 positions match TRBD2. Unmatched junction bases numbered 7, after V lost 2 bases and J lost 15 bases. CDR1 is MDHEN and CDR2 is SYDVKM in the germline V gene. The CDR3 is made up of 13 amino acids. The CDR3 DNA sequence: TGTGCCAGCAGTTTACCCTCTAGCGGGAGAACGTTCTTC. This gives the protein CASSLPSSGRTFF. Full variable domain (rest looked up from reference TRBV28 and TRBJ2-1): DVKVTQSSRYLVKRTGEKVFLECVQDMDHENMFWYRQDPGLGLRLIYFSYDVKMKEKGDIPEGYSVSREKKERFSLILESASTNQTSMYLCASSLPSSGRTFFGPGTRLTVL.

This clonotype was detected a few times. The J gene is TRBJ2-3, the V gene TRBV12-3 or TRBV12-4, with no clear D. The CDR3 spans 15 residues. Trimming shortened V by 3 bases and J by 8 bases, and 18 bases separated the two germline ends. CDR3 DNA sequence: TGTGCCAGCAGTTTTCGGATAGCCGCACAAGCTACGCAGTATTTT. It is translated as CASSFRIAAQATQYF.

J is TRBJ2-4 and V is TRBV27; 10 bases match TRBD1. In germline, CDR1 is MNHEY, CDR2 SMNVEV (reference sequence). V trimming: 5 bases; J trimming: 3 bases; junction bases outside the gene matches: 7. This CDR3 is built from 16 residues. CDR3 protein: CASSGPRTGGKNIQYF. CDR3 sequence (DNA): TGTGCCAGCAGTGGGCCCCGGACAGGGGGCAAAAACATTCAGTACTTC.